This TCR beta chain came from a study of T-cell reconstitution after alpha-beta-depleted transplantation in children. Preparing the TCRbeta library involved the use of unique molecular identifiers. MiXCR was run by TCRdb on the PCR reads, yielding one entry per CDR3 protein. This table has fewer than 400,000 distinct CDR3 sequences, 20% to 30% appearing once. This CDR3 has 18 amino acids. V was clipped by 1 base and J by 2 bases, with 18 bases between them. Looked up from germline, CDR1 is SGHVS and CDR2 is FQNEAQ. In its sample, this clonotype was seen a few times. The antigen remains undetermined. Study-level results: Two months or so post-transplant, alpha-beta T cells reportedly derived from several hundred expanded graft clones.

The source material was PBMCs, mostly from graft donor cells, sampled 180 days after TCRalphabeta/CD19-depleted stem cell transplant. V and J are TRBV7-8 and TRBJ2-1, with a tentative D call TRBD2 (6 bases). This receptor was obtained from a male patient younger than 18 who had a stem cell transplant for acute lymphoblastic leukemia, so the T cells may come from the graft donor. The CDR3 sequence is CASSLGSGASFAYNEQFF. The DNA of the CDR3 is TGTGCCAGCAGCTTAGGATCGGGAGCCTCCTTCGCCTACAATGAGCAGTTCTTC.